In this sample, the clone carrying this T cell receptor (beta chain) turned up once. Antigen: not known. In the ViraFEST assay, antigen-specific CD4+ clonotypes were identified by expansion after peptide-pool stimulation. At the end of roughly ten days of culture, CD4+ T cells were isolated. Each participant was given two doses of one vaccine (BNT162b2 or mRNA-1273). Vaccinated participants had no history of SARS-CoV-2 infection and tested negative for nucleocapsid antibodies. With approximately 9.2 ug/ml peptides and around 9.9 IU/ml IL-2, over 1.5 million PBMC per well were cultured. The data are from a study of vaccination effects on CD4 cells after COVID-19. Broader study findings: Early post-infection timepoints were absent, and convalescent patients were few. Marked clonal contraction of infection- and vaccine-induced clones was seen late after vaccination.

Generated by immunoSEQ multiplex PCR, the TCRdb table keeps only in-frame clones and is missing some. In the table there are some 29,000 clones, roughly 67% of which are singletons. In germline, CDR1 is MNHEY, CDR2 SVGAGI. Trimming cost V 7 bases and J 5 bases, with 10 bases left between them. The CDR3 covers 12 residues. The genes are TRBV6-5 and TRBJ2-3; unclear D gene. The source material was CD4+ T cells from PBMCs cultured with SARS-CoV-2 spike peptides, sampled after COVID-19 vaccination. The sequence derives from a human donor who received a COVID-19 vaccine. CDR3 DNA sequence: TGTGCCAGCATTTCGGACGGAGATACGCAGTATTTT. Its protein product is CASISDGDTQYF.